This T cell receptor beta chain was sequenced during a study of graft-versus-host responses after intestinal transplantation. On the study more broadly: Anti-thymocyte globulin induction was given to all recipients, followed by tacrolimus and steroids for roughly three years.

CDR3 length: 13 amino acids. Looked up from germline, CDR1 is SGHTA and CDR2 is FQGTGA. On this clone itself: Antigen specificity is unknown. Germline is not matched at one junction end, which may reflect a read error.

Study conclusions and caveats: An association linked early post-transplant HvG declines with peak circulating GvH clone levels. Researchers found GvH clones in recipient marrow, and some showed up first in ileum or blood. When patients had graft-donor T cell macrochimerism, their allografts held high graft-versus-host to host-versus-graft clonal ratios.

TCRdb's table, derived via immunoSEQ multiplex PCR, lists solely in-frame clones and lacks some. The data show some 44,000 clones, about 94% seen once. The sequences come from PBMCs, collected about 350 days after intestinal transplant. The clonotype comes from a human patient who received an intestinal transplant, so some T cells may come from the graft donor. The V and J genes are TRBV7-3 and TRBJ1-1, with no clear D. The chain's CDR3 is CASSLTWNTEAFF. In nucleotides, the CDR3 is TGTGCCAGCAGCCTAACGTGGAACACTGAAGCTTTCTTT.